One sample yielded the 30 T cell receptor beta chains listed below, sequenced in a study of vaccination and CD4 T cells after COVID-19. The Oncomine TCR Beta short-read assay sequenced DNA from cultured CD4+ T cells. TCRdb re-derived calls from the PCR reads in MiXCR, one entry per CDR3 protein. The sample has under 25,000 distinct CDR3 sequences, 35% to 50% seen once. These receptors lack a known antigen. Treatment here: roughly 10-day PBMC culture with coronavirus spike peptide pools or control peptides (ViraFEST assay). Sequencing was performed on CD4+ T cells from blood, cultured in vitro, taken after SARS-CoV-2 vaccination. These receptor sequences come from a human donor who had recovered from COVID-19.

This clonotype appeared a few times. V gene TRBV7-2 combines with J gene TRBJ2-3; 14 nucleotides agree with TRBD2. This CDR3 has 20 amino acids. The V and J ends lost 2 bases and 2 bases, in that order; junction bases with no gene match: 12. Germline CDR1 reads SGHTA; CDR2 reads FQGNSA. In DNA, the CDR3 is TGTGCCAGCAGCTTATCTGGACTAGCGGGGGGCCCATCAACCACAGATACGCAGTATTTT. Amino acid sequence: CASSLSGLAGGPSTTDTQYF.

The rearrangement joins TRBV18 to TRBJ1-1, with 7 bases identical to TRBD1. The ends lost 2 bases at V and 8 bases at J; junction bases unmatched: 2. Germline V lookup: CDR1 KGHSH, CDR2 LQKENI. There are 12 residues in the CDR3. CDR3 bases: TGTGCCAGCTCACCAGACAGGGCAGAAGCTTTCTTT. Protein product: CASSPDRAEAFF.

Points on this clonotype: The junction shows a germline mismatch at one end, possibly a read error. The chain employs TRBV4-1 and TRBJ1-1, with D unresolved. Germline V gene sequence: CDR1 MGHRA, CDR2 YSYEKL. The CDR3 consists of 12 residues. The CDR3: CASSQEDLLILF. DNA for the CDR3: TGCGCCAGCAGCCAAGAGGATCTCTTAATCCTCTTT.

There are a few counts of this clonotype. The chain carries TRBV7-9 and TRBJ1-3; weak D call: TRBD1 (5 bases). This CDR3 spans 14 amino acids. Trimming stripped 1 base from V and 9 bases from J, with 13 bases between. CDR1 SEHNR and CDR2 FQNEAQ come from the germline V gene (reference sequence). CDR3 DNA sequence: TGTGCCAGCAGCTTAGGGGGCAGTGCAGCCACCATATATTTT. Residues: CASSLGGSAATIYF.

The rearrangement joins TRBV14 to TRBJ1-1, with D possibly TRBD1 on 6 matching bases. Germline loops: CDR1 SGHDN, CDR2 FVKESK. Trimming removed 4 bases at V and 5 bases at J, with 11 bases between. The CDR3 covers 13 residues. As DNA, the CDR3 is TGTGCCAGCAGCCTACTACAGGGAACTGAAGCTTTCTTT. It codes for CASSLLQGTEAFF. The variable domain in full, completed from reference TRBV14 and TRBJ1-1, reads EAGVTQFPSHSVIEKGQTVTLRCDPISGHDNLYWYRRVMGKEIKFLLHFVKESKQDESGMPNNRFLAERTGGTYSTLKVQPAELEDSGVYFCASSLLQGTEAFFGQGTRLTVV.

J is TRBJ1-6 and V is TRBV20-1; D is possibly TRBD1 (5 bases). The V and J ends lost 1 base and 1 base respectively, with 14 bases between them. The CDR3 runs to 17 residues. Germline CDR1 reads DFQATT; CDR2 reads SNEGSKA (reference sequence). The CDR3 coding sequence is TGCAGTGCTAGAGTACAGCAGGGCCCATCCTATAATTCACCCCTCCACTTT. Translation: CSARVQQGPSYNSPLHF.

The CDR3 DNA sequence: TGCAGCACACGTCTCCAAAACGAGGGGGGGACAGGGGTCAACTATGGCTACACCTTC. It encodes CSTRLQNEGGTGVNYGYTF. The J gene is TRBJ1-2, the V gene TRBV29-1; 10 bases align to TRBD1. The CDR3 sequence is 19 residues long. Trimming at V came to 8 bases and at J to 2 bases, leaving 23 bases not matched to a gene. Germline CDR1 is SQVTM and CDR2 is ANQGSEA.

The chain recombines TRBV6-5 with TRBJ2-4; D is possibly TRBD1 or TRBD2 (5 bases each). Germline CDR1 reads MNHEY; CDR2 reads SVGAGI. The CDR3 covers 12 residues. Trimming took 4 bases from V and 9 from J, leaving 10 bases between them. The CDR3, as DNA: TGTGCCAGCAGTTCCACGAGGGGCATTCAGTACTTC. This codes for CASSSTRGIQYF.

V is TRBV6-1 and J is TRBJ1-5; maybe TRBD1 (5 bases). In germline, CDR1 is MNHNS, CDR2 SASEGT. The CDR3 is 15 residues long. Deletions cut 10 bases from V and 5 bases from J, with 21 bases between. DNA of the CDR3: TGTGCCACCGAATCGGGGCGGGGCCTCTATCAGCCCCAGCATTTT. It translates to CATESGRGLYQPQHF.

The chain couples TRBV10-3 to TRBJ1-5; the D is unclear. The CDR3 has 15 amino acids. The germline gives CDR1 ENHRY, CDR2 SYGVKD. Trimming removed 4 bases at V and 4 bases at J, with 14 bases between. The CDR3 nucleotides read TGTGCCATCAGTGTTAGCGGAGGCTTTAATCAGCCCCAGCATTTT. Its translation is CAISVSGGFNQPQHF.

A few counts support this clonotype. The rearrangement links TRBV7-3 to TRBJ1-1; D may be TRBD1 (5 bases). Trimming cost V 3 bases and J 5 bases, with 16 bases left between them. CDR1 is SGHTA, CDR2 FQGTGA, per germline. This CDR3 contains 15 residues. Here the CDR3 reads CASSFGPGTGTEAFF. As DNA, the CDR3 is TGTGCCAGCAGCTTTGGGCCGGGGACCGGGACTGAAGCTTTCTTT.

This clonotype occurred a few times. The J gene is TRBJ2-3, the V gene TRBV20-1; D might be TRBD1 (5 bases). The CDR3 runs 15 residues. V lost 4 bases to trimming and J lost 6 bases, with 20 bases between them. Per the germline V gene, CDR1 is DFQATT and CDR2 is SNEGSKA (reference sequence). The CDR3 region has the DNA TGCAGTGCTACGCCCGGCGCTGGGGCGACCGATACGCAGTATTTT. It yields the protein CSATPGAGATDTQYF.

The rearrangement links TRBV11-3 to TRBJ2-1, with 8 nucleotides matching TRBD2. The CDR3 is made up of 15 amino acids. V lost 1 base to trimming and J lost 8 bases; unmatched junction nucleotides: 7. The germline V gene encodes CDR1 SGHNT and CDR2 YENEEA. The chain's CDR3 is CASSLAGGRFHEQFF. The CDR3 region has the DNA TGTGCCAGCAGCTTAGCGGGAGGGCGATTCCATGAGCAGTTCTTC.

This chain connects TRBV20-1 to TRBJ1-5; D is unresolved. Germline V gene sequence: CDR1 DFQATT, CDR2 SNEGSKA (reference sequence). This CDR3 is 13 amino acids long. Trimming removed 0 bases from V and 3 bases from J, with 6 bases in between. CDR3 nucleotides: TGCAGTGCTAGAGAAGGGTTCAATCAGCCCCAGCATTTT. It encodes CSAREGFNQPQHF.

The rearrangement uses TRBV20-1 and TRBJ2-3; 11 bases agree with TRBD1. Germline-derived CDR1 and CDR2 are DFQATT and SNEGSKA (reference sequence). The CDR3 is 13 residues long. The V gene end was trimmed by 6 bases and the J gene end by 4 bases; junction bases not matched to a gene: 3. The CDR3 is CSAKGQGADTQYF. Written as DNA, the CDR3 is TGCAGTGCAAAGGGACAGGGGGCAGATACGCAGTATTTT.

The gene calls are TRBV30 and TRBJ2-3, with D perhaps matching TRBD1 (6 bases). Germline CDR1 reads GTSNPN; CDR2 reads SVGIG (reference sequence). The ends were cut back, 4 bases at V and 0 bases at J, with 11 bases in the middle. The CDR3 spans 14 residues. CDR3 residues: CAWMRGSSTDTQYF. CDR3 in DNA: TGTGCCTGGATGAGGGGGTCTAGCACAGATACGCAGTATTTT.

The gene calls are TRBV12-3 or TRBV12-4 and TRBJ1-2; the D is unclear. The CDR3 contains 15 residues. Deletions cut 2 bases from V and 4 bases from J, with 14 bases between. For the CDR3, the DNA is TGTGCCAGCAGTTTACAAGGGTTCTCCCGCTATGGCTACACCTTC. Its translation is CASSLQGFSRYGYTF.

V gene TRBV20-1 combines with J gene TRBJ1-2; D is perhaps TRBD1 (6 bases). V dropped 1 base and J dropped 7 bases, with 22 bases sitting between them. Per germline, CDR1 DFQATT and CDR2 SNEGSKA (reference sequence). The CDR3 loop spans 16 amino acids. As DNA, the CDR3 is TGCAGTGCTAGAGCCCCCACAGGGAGAAGTTCGCCTGGCTACACCTTC. Translating gives CSARAPTGRSSPGYTF.

This clonotype occurred a few times. The V gene is TRBV7-8, the J gene TRBJ1-1, with 12 positions matching TRBD1. This CDR3 contains 18 residues. Germline-derived CDR1 and CDR2 are SGHVS and FQNEAQ. Losses at the gene ends were 3 bases for V and 4 bases for J; bases not matched to a gene: 12. CDR3 bases: TGTGCCAGCAGCTTGTTACCGGGACAGGGGGCGCAAGGCACTGAAGCTTTCTTT. Translating it yields CASSLLPGQGAQGTEAFF.

Remarks on this clonotype: A much larger clone lies a single base off, so this may be a read error. This chain connects TRBV7-2 to TRBJ1-4; the D gene is possibly TRBD1 (5 bases). Trimming removed 0 bases from V and 9 bases from J, with 11 bases in between. The V gene's germline CDR1 is SGHTA and CDR2 FQGNSA. This CDR3 region has 14 residues. In DNA, the CDR3 is TGTGCCAGCAGCTTAGCGGGGGGAGGTAAAAAACTGTTTTTT. Residues: CASSLAGGGKKLFF.

The J gene is TRBJ1-2, the V gene TRBV28, with 9 bases identical to TRBD1. The CDR3 has 14 residues. After removal of 5 bases from V and 7 bases from J, the junction contained 8 bases not matched to a gene. From germline, CDR1 is MDHEN and CDR2 SYDVKM. CDR3 sequence: CASSAGTGRGGYTF. CDR3 in DNA: TGTGCCAGCAGTGCCGGGACAGGGAGGGGTGGCTACACCTTC.

The chain has TRBV11-2 and TRBJ2-7, with 8 positions matching TRBD2. CDR1 and CDR2 (germline): SGHAT, FQNNGV. This CDR3 is built from 16 residues. Losses at the gene ends were 2 bases for V and 2 bases for J; bases not matched to a gene: 8. CDR3 DNA sequence: TGTGCCAGCAGCTTAACGCTAGCGGGTAGAACCTACGAGCAGTACTTC. Its translation is CASSLTLAGRTYEQYF.

This chain connects TRBV20-1 to TRBJ1-1; TRBD1 might be the D (5 bases). Germline lookup yields CDR1 DFQATT and CDR2 SNEGSKA (reference sequence). CDR3 length equals 12 residues. With 6 bases removed from V and 2 bases from J, the gap between germline ends came to 10 bases. CDR3 sequence: CSATGGNTEAFF. DNA for the CDR3: TGCAGTGCGACGGGGGGTAACACTGAAGCTTTCTTT.

The chain uses TRBV7-2 and TRBJ1-2; perhaps TRBD1 as D (6 bases). Trimming took off 11 bases at V and 8 bases at J, with 21 bases between the two ends. The V gene's germline CDR1 is SGHTA and CDR2 FQGNSA. The CDR3 contains 13 residues. CDR3 protein: CAGAEIYRAGYTF. The CDR3 bases are TGTGCCGGCGCCGAGATCTACAGGGCCGGCTACACCTTC.

This clonotype occurred a few times. The rearrangement joins TRBV6-5 to TRBJ2-2, with 13 bases identical to TRBD2. The CDR3 is 18 amino acids. The V gene end was trimmed by 2 bases and the J gene end by 0 bases; junction bases not matched to a gene: 3. CDR1 and CDR2 from the germline V gene are MNHEY and SVGAGI. The CDR3 DNA follows: TGTGCCAGCAGTTACCGACTAGCGGGAGGCACGAACACCGGGGAGCTGTTTTTT. It is translated as CASSYRLAGGTNTGELFF.

V is TRBV20-1 and J is TRBJ2-3; 8 bases are a match to TRBD2. Germline values: CDR1 DFQATT, CDR2 SNEGSKA (reference sequence). This CDR3 spans 16 amino acids. The ends lost 3 bases at V and 5 bases at J; junction bases unmatched: 13. This chain's CDR3 is CSARAPGAGGLDTQYF. The CDR3 DNA is TGCAGTGCTAGGGCCCCTGGGGCGGGAGGTCTAGATACGCAGTATTTT.

This clonotype was seen a few times. The rearrangement joins TRBV20-1 to TRBJ1-5; D uncertain. V dropped 0 bases and J dropped 1 base, with 13 bases sitting between them. CDR3 length: 16 amino acids. The germline gives CDR1 DFQATT, CDR2 SNEGSKA (reference sequence). This CDR3 is CSARDSARGSNQPQHF. The CDR3, as DNA: TGCAGTGCTAGAGATTCGGCCAGAGGGAGCAATCAGCCCCAGCATTTT.

V and J are TRBV7-2 and TRBJ1-5; no firm D call. Germline V gene sequence: CDR1 SGHTA, CDR2 FQGNSA. The CDR3 length is 14 residues. V lost 0 bases to trimming and J lost 7 bases, with 10 bases between them. The CDR3 DNA is TGTGCCAGCAGCTTAGCGGTCTGGGTCCAGCCCCAGCATTTT. This sequence encodes CASSLAVWVQPQHF.

This chain joins TRBV30 and TRBJ2-2; 9 nucleotides match TRBD2. Germline trimming cut 0 bases from V and 1 base from J; bases unmatched to any gene: 0. This CDR3 comprises 15 residues. Germline assignment: CDR1 GTSNPN and CDR2 SVGIG (reference sequence). CDR3 sequence: CAWSVTSGNTGELFF. The CDR3 coding sequence is TGTGCCTGGAGTGTGACTAGCGGGAACACCGGGGAGCTGTTTTTT.

The genes are TRBV11-2 and TRBJ2-3; 14 bases fit TRBD2. Germline lookup yields CDR1 SGHAT and CDR2 FQNNGV. Trimming cost V 4 bases and J 6 bases; bases outside gene matches: 9. The CDR3 runs to 17 residues. The CDR3 sequence is CASSWRGTSGRGDTQYF. CDR3 nucleotides: TGTGCCAGCAGCTGGAGAGGGACTAGCGGGAGAGGTGATACGCAGTATTTT.